A selection of T cell receptor beta chains follows, all from one sample in a study of T cells expressing NK-cell markers. TCRdb reworked the 5' RACE reads into one entry per CDR3 protein, no DNA. Its listing shows 300,000 to 500,000 distinct CDR3 sequences. Sequencing used blood T cells: a sorted CD56 or NKG2C T cell subset, CD4+ or CD8+ T cells, or bulk PBMC T cells (not recorded which). The receptors come from a woman aged 50 to 65 in good health. The CDR3 runs from the conserved cysteine through the conserved F or W.

J gene | V gene | CDR3 protein
TRBJ2-3 | TRBV25-1 | CASSESGLAGFGLDTQYF
TRBJ2-3 | TRBV19 | CASRPGLAGGPNTDTQYF
TRBJ2-1 | TRBV5-1 | CASSLELLATNEQFF
TRBJ1-2 | TRBV4-1 | CASSAGVGGYTF
TRBJ2-3 | TRBV29-1 | CSVGGTTSTDTQYF
TRBJ2-1 | TRBV5-1 | CASSNPGGSYNEQFF
TRBJ1-6 | TRBV12-3/TRBV12-4 | CASSLASPNSPLHF
TRBJ2-1 | TRBV2 | CASRAGGIGEQFF
TRBJ2-4 | TRBV7-8 | CASSLVGGLLAKNIQYF
TRBJ1-2 | TRBV18 | CASSPPTPGGYTF
TRBJ2-1 | TRBV9 | CASSISGSPHEQFF
TRBJ1-2 | TRBV12-3/TRBV12-4 | CASSLGQGVGYTF
TRBJ2-6 | TRBV11-2 | CASSRAFRTGANVLTF
TRBJ2-5 | TRBV27 | CASSSLPGTEYF
TRBJ1-1 | TRBV12-3/TRBV12-4 | CASSQDSTEAFF
TRBJ2-5 | TRBV6-2/TRBV6-3 | CASSWGVETQYF
TRBJ2-5 | TRBV20-1 | CSASPPGLGIETQYF
TRBJ2-1 | TRBV4-1 | CASSQLGESSYNEQFF
TRBJ1-5 | TRBV12-3/TRBV12-4 | CASRPTGSGQPQHF
TRBJ2-2 | TRBV24-1 | CATSDLAGHTGELFF
TRBJ2-7 | TRBV10-3 | CAISRDTVSYEQYF
TRBJ2-5 | TRBV7-2 | CASSSLAGPAETQYF
TRBJ2-7 | TRBV7-9 | CASTYRGPKSEQYF
TRBJ1-5 | TRBV6-1 | CASSGLPSEPQHF
TRBJ2-3 | TRBV6-5 | CASAPGSSTDTQYF
TRBJ2-1 | TRBV4-1 | CASSPGRVVYNEQFF
TRBJ1-6 | TRBV7-9 | CASSFPDNSPLHF
TRBJ2-1 | TRBV7-9 | CASSFGGSQGFEQFF
TRBJ1-5 | TRBV3-1 | CASSQAFQGVSQPQHF
TRBJ2-4 | TRBV12-3/TRBV12-4 | CASNRGGSKNIQYF
TRBJ2-1 | TRBV20-1 | CSARGEREGRSEQFF
TRBJ1-2 | TRBV5-1 | CASSLVGTANYGYTF
TRBJ1-5 | TRBV15 | CATSRDLGNSNQPQHF
TRBJ2-7 | TRBV5-1 | CASSPQGQYEQYF
TRBJ2-2 | TRBV3-1 | CASSQGQGVTGELFF
TRBJ2-3 | TRBV12-3/TRBV12-4 | CASSLAGGFVGDTQYF
TRBJ2-2 | TRBV4-1 | CASSDARTGELFF
TRBJ2-5 | TRBV19 | CASRDFQETQYF
TRBJ1-1 | TRBV2 | CASTWGNTEAFF
TRBJ1-1 | TRBV20-1 | CSAPPIGTNTEAFF